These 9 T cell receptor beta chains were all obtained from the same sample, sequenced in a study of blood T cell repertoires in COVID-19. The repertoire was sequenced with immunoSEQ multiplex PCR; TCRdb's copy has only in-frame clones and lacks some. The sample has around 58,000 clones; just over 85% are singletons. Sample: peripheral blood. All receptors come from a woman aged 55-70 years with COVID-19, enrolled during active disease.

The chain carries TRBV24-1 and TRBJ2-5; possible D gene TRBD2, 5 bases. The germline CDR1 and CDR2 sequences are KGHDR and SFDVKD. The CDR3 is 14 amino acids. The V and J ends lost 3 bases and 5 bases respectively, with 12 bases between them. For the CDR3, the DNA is TGTGCCACCAGTGATAGTGGGAGCAGCGAGACCCAGTACTTC. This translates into CATSDSGSSETQYF.

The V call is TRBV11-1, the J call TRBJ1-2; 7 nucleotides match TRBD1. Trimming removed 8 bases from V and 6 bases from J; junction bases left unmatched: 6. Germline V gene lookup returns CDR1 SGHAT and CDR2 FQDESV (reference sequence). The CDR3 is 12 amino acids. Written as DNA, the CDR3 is TGTGCCAGCTGGGATCAGGGGGATGGCTACACCTTC. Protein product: CASWDQGDGYTF.

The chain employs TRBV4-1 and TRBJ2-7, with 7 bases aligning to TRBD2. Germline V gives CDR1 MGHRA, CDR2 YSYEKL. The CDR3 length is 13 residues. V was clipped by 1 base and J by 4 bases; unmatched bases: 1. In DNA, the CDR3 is TGCGCCAGCAGCCAAGTCGGGGGGTACGAGCAGTACTTC. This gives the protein CASSQVGGYEQYF.

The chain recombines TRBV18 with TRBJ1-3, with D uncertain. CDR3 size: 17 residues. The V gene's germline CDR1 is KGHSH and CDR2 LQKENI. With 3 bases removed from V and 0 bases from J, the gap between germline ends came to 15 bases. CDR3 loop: CASSPRPPPSSGNTIYF. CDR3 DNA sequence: TGTGCCAGCTCACCGCGCCCCCCCCCGAGCTCTGGAAACACCATATATTTT.

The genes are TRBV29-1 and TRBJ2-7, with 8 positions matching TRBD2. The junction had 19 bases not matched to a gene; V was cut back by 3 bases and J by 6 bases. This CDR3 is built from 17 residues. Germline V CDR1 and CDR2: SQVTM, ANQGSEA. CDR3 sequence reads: CSVEGHSGTRSRGEQYF. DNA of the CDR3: TGCAGCGTTGAGGGACACTCCGGGACTAGGTCCAGGGGCGAGCAGTACTTC.

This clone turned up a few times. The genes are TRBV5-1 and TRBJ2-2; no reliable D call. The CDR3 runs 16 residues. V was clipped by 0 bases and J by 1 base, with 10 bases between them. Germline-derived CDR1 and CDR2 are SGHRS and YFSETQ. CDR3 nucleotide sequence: TGCGCCAGCAGCTTGGCCGGCAGACTGAACACCGGGGAGCTGTTTTTT. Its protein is CASSLAGRLNTGELFF.

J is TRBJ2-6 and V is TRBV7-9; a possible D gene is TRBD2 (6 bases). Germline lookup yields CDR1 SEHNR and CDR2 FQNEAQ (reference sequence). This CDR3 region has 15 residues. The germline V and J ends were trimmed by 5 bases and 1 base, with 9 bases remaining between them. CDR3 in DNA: TGTGCCAGCAGCCTTAGCGGTTCTGGGGCCAACGTCCTGACTTTC. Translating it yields CASSLSGSGANVLTF.

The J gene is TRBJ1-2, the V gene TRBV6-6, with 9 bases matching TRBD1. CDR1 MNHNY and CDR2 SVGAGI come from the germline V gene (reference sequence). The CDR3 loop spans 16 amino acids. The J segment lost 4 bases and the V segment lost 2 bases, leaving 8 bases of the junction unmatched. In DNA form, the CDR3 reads TGTGCCAGCAGTTACCCGGGACAGGGTTTAGGCTATGGCTACACCTTC. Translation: CASSYPGQGLGYGYTF.

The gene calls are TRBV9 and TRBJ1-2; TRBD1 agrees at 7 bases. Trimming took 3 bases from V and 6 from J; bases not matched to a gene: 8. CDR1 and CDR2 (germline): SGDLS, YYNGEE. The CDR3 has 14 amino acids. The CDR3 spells CASSDRQGRDGYTF. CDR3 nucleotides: TGTGCCAGCAGCGACCGACAGGGAAGAGATGGCTACACCTTC.